Reported below is one T cell receptor beta chain. Followed longitudinally, the Seattle patients had been enrolled during active infection. The record originates from a study of blood T cell repertoires in COVID-19. Background on the study: Donors in the United States, Italy and Spain gave samples during acute or convalescent COVID-19.

The table came from immunoSEQ multiplex PCR; TCRdb's copy has only in-frame clones and leaves some out. The table lists about half a million clones, about 88% of them singletons. J was trimmed by 7 bases and V by 6 bases; bases with no gene match: 2. Germline V gives CDR1 SGHDN, CDR2 FVKESK. CDR3 length equals 11 residues. What was sequenced was peripheral blood. The chain has TRBV14 and TRBJ2-5; 7 positions match TRBD2. This TCR came from a man aged 18 to 29 with COVID-19, enrolled during active disease. The CDR3 nucleotides read TGTGCCAGCAGTTCTAGCGGGACCCAGTACTTC. This gives the protein CASSSSGTQYF.